The next 26 T cell receptor beta chains were all read from a single sample in a study of T cells in Graves' hyperthyroidism and ophthalmopathy. Amplified regions were TCR beta CDR3 sequences from RNA transcripts. Using the HTBI primer set, a first-round RT-PCR was run on the TCR CDR3. MiXCR, run by TCRdb on the multiplex PCR reads, gives a single entry per CDR3 protein. The data contain a few hundred thousand distinct CDR3 sequences, roughly an eighth of them singletons. Input material: blood. Receptor source: a woman between 40 and 55 years old with Graves' ophthalmopathy.

Turning to this clonotype: An end of the junction differs from the germline gene, which may be a read error. The V call is TRBV6-1, the J call TRBJ2-1; 11 nucleotides agree with TRBD1. Per germline, CDR1 MNHNS and CDR2 SASEGT. This CDR3 contains 17 residues. The CDR3 reads CASSPGQGGFPYNEQLF. Written as DNA, the CDR3 is TGTGCCAGCAGCCCGGGACAGGGGGGGTTCCCCTACAATGAGCAGCTCTTC.

The table lists this clonotype with many counts. The V and J genes are TRBV20-1 and TRBJ1-1; 10 bases agree with TRBD1. Germline V lookup: CDR1 DFQATT, CDR2 SNEGSKA (reference sequence). Trimming cost V 0 bases and J 5 bases; bases outside gene matches: 12. The CDR3 is 17 amino acids. DNA for the CDR3: TGCAGTGCTAGAGAGGGACAGGGGTTTGTTAGTAGAACTGAAGCTTTCTTT. This codes for CSAREGQGFVSRTEAFF.

The V gene is TRBV4-1, the J gene TRBJ2-1, with no clear D. V lost 0 bases and J 12 bases, leaving 9 bases between the germline ends. The CDR3 runs 12 residues. CDR1 is MGHRA, CDR2 YSYEKL, per germline. This CDR3 is CASSQDLVLQFF. CDR3 coding DNA: TGCGCCAGCAGCCAAGATTTGGTCTTGCAGTTCTTC.

This clonotype has only a few counts. The V and J genes are TRBV7-8 and TRBJ1-2; D may be TRBD1 (5 bases). This CDR3 is built from 20 residues. The germline V gene has CDR1 SGHVS and CDR2 FQNEAQ. V lost 0 bases, J lost 1 base, and 24 bases lay in between. Here the CDR3 DNA reads TGTGCCAGCAGCTTAGCGACCTCGGGGACTCCATCCCCTTTTAACTATGGCTACACCTTC. Translating gives CASSLATSGTPSPFNYGYTF.

This clonotype has at least ten counts. This chain connects TRBV28 to TRBJ2-3, with D perhaps matching TRBD2 (5 bases). The CDR3 covers 11 residues. V was pared by 7 bases and J by 7 bases, with 9 bases between. Germline values: CDR1 MDHEN, CDR2 SYDVKM. CDR3 sequence (DNA): TGTGCCAGCAAAGGCGGGTATACGCAGTATTTT. As protein: CASKGGYTQYF. Based on the CDR3 plus reference TRBV28 and TRBJ2-3, the full variable domain is DVKVTQSSRYLVKRTGEKVFLECVQDMDHENMFWYRQDPGLGLRLIYFSYDVKMKEKGDIPEGYSVSREKKERFSLILESASTNQTSMYLCASKGGYTQYFGPGTRLTVL.

Ten or more counts support this clonotype. The CDR3, as DNA: TGTGCCAGCAGCTTAGGTCAGGGGCCCAATAATTCACCCCTCCACTTT. Translated: CASSLGQGPNNSPLHF. V is TRBV11-2 and J is TRBJ1-6; D is perhaps TRBD1 (6 bases). The CDR3 extends over 16 amino acids. Germline lookup yields CDR1 SGHAT and CDR2 FQNNGV. Trimming pared 1 base from V and 5 bases from J, leaving 12 bases between.

This clonotype was recorded a few times. The rearrangement joins TRBV4-2 to TRBJ2-7; 8 bases match TRBD2. The V and J ends lost 2 bases and 2 bases, in that order; junction bases with no gene match: 8. Germline V gene sequence: CDR1 LGHNA, CDR2 YNFKEQ. There are 16 residues in the CDR3. DNA of the CDR3: TGTGCCAGCAGCCAAAACTCCGGGACTAGACCCTACGAGCAGTACTTC. It translates to CASSQNSGTRPYEQYF.

In its sample, this clonotype was seen many times. The chain combines TRBV12-5 with TRBJ1-2; 10 bases line up with TRBD1. Germline V gene data show CDR1 as LGHNT and CDR2 as FRNRAP. V was clipped by 4 bases and J by 6 bases; unmatched bases: 5. The CDR3 has 14 residues. The CDR3 sequence is CASGSDRGVDGYTF. As DNA, the CDR3 is TGTGCTAGTGGTTCGGACAGGGGGGTGGATGGCTACACCTTC.

This clonotype was counted ten times or more. Here the CDR3 DNA reads TGTGCCAGCAGTGAAGAACAGGGATCACCCCTCCACTTT. Its translation is CASSEEQGSPLHF. This chain uses TRBV2 with TRBJ1-6, with D perhaps TRBD1 (6 bases). This CDR3 is 13 amino acids long. Germline-derived CDR1 and CDR2 are SNHLY and FYNNEI. V was pared by 1 base and J by 10 bases, with 8 bases between.

This clonotype came up a few times. The chain joins TRBV20-1 to TRBJ2-5; 11 bases fit TRBD1. This CDR3 comprises 15 residues. Germline V gene data show CDR1 as DFQATT and CDR2 as SNEGSKA (reference sequence). V was clipped by 5 bases and J by 5 bases; unmatched bases: 10. CDR3 sequence reads: CSAYRDRGGRETQYF. The CDR3 DNA reads TGCAGTGCTTACCGGGACAGGGGGGGGAGGGAGACCCAGTACTTC.

There are many counts of this clonotype. The chain uses TRBV20-1 and TRBJ2-5; D is perhaps TRBD1 (7 bases). V shed 3 bases and J shed 5 bases, with 13 bases lying between them. The CDR3 covers 13 residues. Germline V lookup: CDR1 DFQATT, CDR2 SNEGSKA (reference sequence). CDR3 region: CSAREQGRETQYF. CDR3 nucleotide sequence: TGCAGTGCTAGGGAACAGGGGAGGGAGACCCAGTACTTC.

This clonotype was recorded many times. V gene TRBV28 combines with J gene TRBJ2-1, with TRBD1 identical over 8 bases. Germline CDR1 reads MDHEN; CDR2 reads SYDVKM. This CDR3 is 16 amino acids long. V shed 5 bases, J shed 4 bases, and the junction held 10 bases outside the gene matches. CDR3 amino acids: CASSPLLDRVYNEQFF. DNA of the CDR3: TGTGCCAGCAGTCCCCTCCTGGACAGGGTTTACAATGAGCAGTTCTTC.

Many counts were recorded for this clonotype. The chain employs TRBV6-1 and TRBJ1-2, with D possibly being TRBD1 (6 bases). The ends were cut back, 8 bases at V and 4 bases at J, with 11 bases in the middle. In germline, CDR1 is MNHNS, CDR2 SASEGT. The CDR3 runs to 12 residues. The CDR3 loop is CASVDRSYGYTF. CDR3 sequence (DNA): TGTGCCAGCGTCGACAGGAGCTATGGCTACACCTTC.

This clonotype was seen a few times. The chain couples TRBV20-1 to TRBJ2-6, with D hard to call. The V and J ends lost 5 bases and 2 bases respectively, with 19 bases between them. The CDR3 has 17 residues. CDR1 is DFQATT, CDR2 SNEGSKA, per germline (reference sequence). As DNA, the CDR3 is TGCAGTGCTTACCTTCCTAGGATTCAACCTGGGGCCAACGTCCTGACTTTC. Residues: CSAYLPRIQPGANVLTF.

The V call is TRBV18, the J call TRBJ2-1, with 7 bases identical to TRBD2. V lost 3 bases to trimming and J lost 4 bases; unmatched junction nucleotides: 9. This CDR3 has 16 amino acids. From germline, CDR1 is KGHSH and CDR2 LQKENI. The CDR3 protein is CASSPWLADLYNEQFF. DNA of the CDR3: TGTGCCAGCTCACCTTGGCTAGCGGACCTTTACAATGAGCAGTTCTTC.

V gene TRBV7-8 combines with J gene TRBJ2-1; D is perhaps TRBD1 or TRBD2 (7 bases each). Trimming left V 1 base short and J 8 bases short, with 18 bases between. CDR1 is SGHVS and CDR2 is FQNEAQ in the germline V gene. The CDR3 spans 16 residues. This CDR3 is CASSLGAGGGLDEQFF. The CDR3 region has the DNA TGTGCCAGCAGCTTAGGGGCAGGGGGGGGGCTGGATGAGCAGTTCTTC.

In this sample, this clonotype turned up many times. This sequence joins TRBV2 and TRBJ1-5; no clear D. The CDR3 has 13 residues. Germline lookup yields CDR1 SNHLY and CDR2 FYNNEI. The V end lost 5 bases, the J end lost 2 bases, and 7 bases lay between the germline ends. CDR3 DNA: TGTGCCAGCAGTCCTTTGGGCAATCAGCCCCAGCATTTT. It is translated as CASSPLGNQPQHF.

This clonotype was detected ten times or more. The chain has TRBV12-3 or TRBV12-4 and TRBJ1-5; 7 positions match TRBD1. The CDR3 loop spans 15 amino acids. V shed 4 bases and J 5 bases; nucleotides not matched to a gene: 8. CDR3 sequence (DNA): TGTGCCAGCAGTTCCCGACAGGGTTGGGATCAGCCCCAGCATTTT. This codes for CASSSRQGWDQPQHF.

This clonotype was counted ten times or more. CDR3 region: CSARGPQQETQYF. CDR3 in DNA: TGCAGTGCTAGAGGTCCCCAGCAAGAGACCCAGTACTTC. This chain joins TRBV20-1 and TRBJ2-5; the D is unclear. The CDR3 totals 13 residues. V lost 1 base to trimming and J lost 2 bases, with 8 bases between them. Germline-derived CDR1 and CDR2 are DFQATT and SNEGSKA (reference sequence).

CDR3: CASSLDNSRRGFYEQYF. The CDR3 bases are TGTGCCAGCAGCTTAGATAACAGTCGGCGAGGCTTCTACGAGCAGTACTTC. The V call is TRBV7-2, the J call TRBJ2-7; no reliable D call. The V gene's germline CDR1 is SGHTA and CDR2 FQGNSA. The V end was cut by 1 base, the J end by 3 bases, with 19 bases between. The CDR3 loop spans 17 amino acids.

This clonotype came up many times. The chain employs TRBV29-1 and TRBJ1-1; D is unresolved. V lost 7 bases and J lost 5, with 5 bases in between. CDR3 length: 9 amino acids. The germline V gene has CDR1 SQVTM and CDR2 ANQGSEA. The DNA for the CDR3 is TGCAGCGCCGGGACTGAAGCTTTCTTT. Translated: CSAGTEAFF.

This clonotype was recorded many times. The chain has TRBV28 and TRBJ2-7, with D hard to call. Trimming cost V 4 bases and J 6 bases, with 16 bases left between them. The CDR3 is 14 amino acids. Germline CDR1 reads MDHEN; CDR2 reads SYDVKM. The CDR3 DNA sequence: TGTGCCAGCAGTTCTCCCGTTTCCGTGATCGAGCAGTACTTC. Amino acid sequence: CASSSPVSVIEQYF.

In its sample, this clonotype was seen many times. This chain joins TRBV6-6 and TRBJ2-2; D unresolved. The V gene's germline CDR1 is MNHNY and CDR2 SVGAGI (reference sequence). There are 13 residues in the CDR3. Between the trimmed V and J ends, which lost 0 bases and 1 base, there was a span of 0 bases. The CDR3 coding sequence is TGTGCCAGCAGTTACTCGAACACCGGGGAGCTGTTTTTT. It yields the protein CASSYSNTGELFF.

Remarks on this clonotype: This may be a read error, as it is one base from a much larger clone. The V call is TRBV20-1, the J call TRBJ1-2, with D tentatively TRBD1 (5 bases). Germline-derived CDR1 and CDR2 are DFQATT and SNEGSKA (reference sequence). V was pared by 3 bases and J by 6 bases, with 17 bases between. This CDR3 is built from 14 residues. CDR3 nucleotide sequence: TGCAGTGCTAGTGAGAGGGGCAGTGACCATGGCTACACCTTC. It translates to CSASERGSDHGYTF.

The table lists this clonotype with many counts. The J gene is TRBJ2-7, the V gene TRBV5-8, with unresolved D. The CDR3 loop spans 15 amino acids. Per germline, CDR1 SGHTS and CDR2 YDEGEE. Trimming removed 0 bases at V and 0 bases at J, with 10 bases between. DNA for the CDR3: TGTGCCAGCAGCTTGGGGACGCATAGCTCCTACGAGCAGTACTTC. Translated, it gives CASSLGTHSSYEQYF. The whole variable domain, filled in from reference TRBV5-8 and TRBJ2-7, reads EAGVTQSPTHLIKTRGQQATLRCSPISGHTSVYWYQQALGLGLQFLLWYDEGEERNRGNFPPRFSGRQFPNYSSELNVNALELEDSALYLCASSLGTHSSYEQYFGPGTRLTVT.

With regard to this clonotype: Germline is not matched at one junction end, which may reflect a read error. The chain has TRBV11-2 and TRBJ1-1; TRBD1 is a possible D gene (6 bases). This CDR3 contains 15 residues. CDR1 SGHAT and CDR2 FQNNGV come from the germline V gene. In DNA, the CDR3 is TGTGCCAGCAGCTTTGAACAGGGATTTTACACTGAAACTTTCTTT. Amino acid sequence: CASSFEQGFYTETFF.